Below, 17 T cell receptor beta chains from the same sample are listed, as sequenced in a study of Graves' ophthalmopathy and Graves' hyperthyroidism. For repertoire sequencing, the TCR beta CDR3 regions were amplified from RNA transcripts. First-round RT-PCR relied on HTBI primers, and a second-round multiplex PCR came next. TCRdb used MiXCR to reprocess the multiplex PCR reads, holding one entry per CDR3 protein. The sample holds 500,000 to 800,000 distinct CDR3 sequences, under 50% seen once. Sequences were obtained from peripheral blood. These receptors were taken from an adult man with Graves' ophthalmopathy.

The chain joins TRBV29-1 to TRBJ1-3, with D perhaps TRBD1 (5 bases). V lost 2 bases and J 1 base, leaving 9 bases between the germline ends. The CDR3 is 14 amino acids. Germline V CDR1 and CDR2: SQVTM, ANQGSEA. This CDR3 reads CSVEWGASGNTIYF. The CDR3 DNA is TGCAGCGTTGAATGGGGCGCATCTGGAAACACCATATATTTT.

V gene TRBV19 combines with J gene TRBJ1-4, with D possibly being TRBD1 (6 bases). Germline V gene data show CDR1 as LNHDA and CDR2 as SQIVND (reference sequence). This CDR3 region has 16 residues. Trimming stripped 9 bases from V and 6 bases from J, with 23 bases between. CDR3 in DNA: TGTGCCAGCACCGAAGGGGTTAACAGGGTTTATGAAAAACTGTTTTTT. It is translated as CASTEGVNRVYEKLFF.

J is TRBJ1-1 and V is TRBV10-3; D is possibly TRBD1 (6 bases). This CDR3 comprises 12 residues. The V end lost 10 bases, the J end lost 4 bases, and 13 bases lay between the germline ends. Germline CDR1 and CDR2: ENHRY and SYGVKD. The CDR3 DNA follows: TGTGCCAGCGCTCCAGGGGTCACTGAAGCTTTCTTT. This encodes CASAPGVTEAFF.

The chain uses TRBV2 and TRBJ1-4, with D perhaps matching TRBD1 (5 bases). Trimming removed 6 bases from V and 6 bases from J, with 11 bases in between. The CDR3 spans 13 residues. Germline V gives CDR1 SNHLY, CDR2 FYNNEI. Here the CDR3 reads CASRRGRDEKLFF. CDR3 DNA: TGTGCCAGCAGGAGGGGCAGAGATGAAAAACTGTTTTTT. Using reference TRBV2 and TRBJ1-4 for the parts outside the CDR3, the full variable domain is EPEVTQTPSHQVTQMGQEVILRCVPISNHLYFYWYRQILGQKVEFLVSFYNNEISEKSEIFDDQFSVERPDGSNFTLKIRSTKLEDSAMYFCASRRGRDEKLFFGSGTQLSVL.

The gene calls are TRBV10-3 and TRBJ2-5; D is unclear. V was clipped by 3 bases and J by 4 bases, with 9 bases between them. CDR3 length equals 13 residues. Per the germline V gene, CDR1 is ENHRY and CDR2 is SYGVKD. The CDR3 sequence is CAISDRERETQYF. CDR3 DNA: TGTGCCATCAGTGACAGAGAACGAGAGACCCAGTACTTC.

This clonotype occurred a few times. V usage is TRBV9 and J usage is TRBJ1-2; no firm D call. With 4 bases removed from V and 0 bases from J, the gap between germline ends came to 16 bases. The CDR3 is made up of 16 amino acids. Germline values: CDR1 SGDLS, CDR2 YYNGEE. This chain's CDR3 is CASSQRRKEANYGYTF. The CDR3 region has the DNA TGTGCCAGCAGCCAAAGACGGAAAGAAGCTAACTATGGCTACACCTTC.

In the case of this clonotype: A read error may explain this, as a much larger clone is one base away. V is TRBV20-1 and J is TRBJ2-7, with TRBD2 identical over 8 bases. Germline-derived CDR1 and CDR2 are DFQATT and SNEGSKA (reference sequence). This CDR3 contains 13 residues. The V gene end was trimmed by 0 bases and the J gene end by 6 bases; junction bases not matched to a gene: 4. CDR3 residues: CSARDSGGCEQYF. DNA for the CDR3: TGCAGTGCTAGAGACAGCGGGGGATGCGAGCAGTACTTC.

This clonotype has a count of ten or more. At one end, the junction sequence differs from germline, possibly due to a read error. CDR3 protein: CSAREVGGVF. The CDR3 region has the DNA TGCAGTGCTAGAGAGGTTGGAGGGGTTTTT. This chain links TRBV20-1 with TRBJ1-1; a possible D gene is TRBD1 (5 bases). Germline CDR1 and CDR2: DFQATT and SNEGSKA (reference sequence). The CDR3 is 10 amino acids.

This clonotype was observed many times. The chain has TRBV11-2 and TRBJ1-2, with TRBD1 matching 9 bases. This CDR3 has 16 amino acids. Germline CDR1 is SGHAT and CDR2 is FQNNGV. V trimming: 3 bases; J trimming: 6 bases; junction bases outside the gene matches: 11. The CDR3 DNA reads TGTGCCAGCAGCTTCCGTCCCGGGACAGGGCTCCATGGCTACACCTTC. It is translated as CASSFRPGTGLHGYTF.

The chain recombines TRBV9 with TRBJ2-2, with a weak D call TRBD2 (5 bases). V was shortened by 0 bases and J by 1 base, with 7 bases between the two germline ends. CDR1 is SGDLS and CDR2 is YYNGEE in the germline V gene. There are 15 residues in the CDR3. In DNA form, the CDR3 reads TGTGCCAGCAGCGTAGGAGGGATGAACACCGGGGAGCTGTTTTTT. Protein: CASSVGGMNTGELFF.

The chain couples TRBV25-1 to TRBJ1-3; D may be TRBD1 (5 bases). Trimming left V 4 bases short and J 1 base short, with 11 bases between. This CDR3 contains 15 residues. Germline assignment: CDR1 MGHDK and CDR2 SYGVNS. For the CDR3, the DNA is TGTGCCAGCAGTGCTTCCAAGGGGTCTGGAAACACCATATATTTT. As protein: CASSASKGSGNTIYF.

Points on this clonotype: A junction end diverges from the germline sequence, so it may reflect a read error. The rearrangement uses TRBV5-1 and TRBJ2-5, with 7 bases lining up with TRBD1. CDR1 is SGHRS, CDR2 YFSETQ, per germline. The CDR3 consists of 14 residues. This CDR3 reads CASSLTSGGETQHF. The DNA for the CDR3 is TGCGCCAGCAGCTTGACGTCAGGGGGAGAGACCCAGCACTTC.

In this sample, this clonotype turned up many times. This rearrangement joins TRBV7-8 to TRBJ1-1, with TRBD1 matching 11 bases. The CDR3 has 16 amino acids. The V segment lost 5 bases and the J segment 7 bases; nucleotides outside the gene matches: 12. Germline lookup yields CDR1 SGHVS and CDR2 FQNEAQ. CDR3 sequence: CASSRRTGGDWIEAFF. The CDR3, as DNA: TGTGCCAGCAGCCGACGGACAGGGGGCGATTGGATTGAAGCTTTCTTT.

This clonotype was seen a single time. The chain links TRBV7-2 to TRBJ2-5, with TRBD2 as a possible D gene (5 bases). The CDR3 has 13 amino acids. Germline V gives CDR1 SGHTA, CDR2 FQGNSA. Trimming took 1 base from V and 9 from J, leaving 12 bases between them. The CDR3 loop reads CASSLGGSQPQYF. The CDR3 coding sequence is TGTGCCAGCAGCTTAGGAGGGTCCCAGCCCCAGTACTTC. The full variable domain, rest sourced from reference TRBV7-2 and TRBJ2-5, is GAGVSQSPSNKVTEKGKDVELRCDPISGHTALYWYRQSLGQGLEFLIYFQGNSAPDKSGLPSDRFSAERTGGSVSTLTIQRTQQEDSAVYLCASSLGGSQPQYFGPGTRLLVL.

The table lists this clonotype with a count of one. This sequence joins TRBV6-2 or TRBV6-3 and TRBJ1-1, with 9 bases aligning to TRBD1. Trimming took 10 bases from V and 4 from J; bases not matched to a gene: 7. Germline assignment: CDR1 MNHEY and CDR2 SVGEGT. The CDR3 is 13 residues long. CDR3 protein: CATTQGAVTEAFF. CDR3 coding DNA: TGTGCCACTACACAGGGGGCGGTCACTGAAGCTTTCTTT.

The chain is built from TRBV29-1 and TRBJ1-3; TRBD1 aligns across 12 bases. V shed 7 bases, J shed 2 bases, and the junction held 3 bases outside the gene matches. Germline CDR1 reads SQVTM; CDR2 reads ANQGSEA. This CDR3 spans 14 amino acids. The CDR3 loop is CSAGTGGAGNTIYF. Here the CDR3 DNA reads TGCAGCGCCGGGACAGGGGGCGCTGGAAACACCATATATTTT.

This rearrangement joins TRBV10-3 to TRBJ1-1; TRBD1 might be the D (6 bases). The germline V and J ends were trimmed by 6 bases and 8 bases, with 7 bases remaining between them. There are 10 residues in the CDR3. Per germline, CDR1 ENHRY and CDR2 SYGVKD. The CDR3 bases are TGTGCCATCAGCGACAGGGAAGCTTTCTTT. Its protein product is CAISDREAFF.